The source of this TCR beta chain is a study of T cell responses to AZD1222 COVID-19 vaccine. Broader study findings: In the spike-specific TCR repertoire, nearly half reportedly target unmutated variant regions.

Germline V gives CDR1 LNHDA, CDR2 SQIVND (reference sequence). V lost 4 bases, J lost 1 base, and 13 bases lay in between. The CDR3 extends over 15 amino acids. Worth noting for this clone: Its antigen is not identified.

Profiled with immunoSEQ multiplex PCR; TCRdb holds only in-frame clones, not every one. The data show more than 55,000 clones, 85% to 90% seen once. The sequence came from an adult who received the AZD1222 COVID-19 vaccine. This specimen was peripheral blood, taken 28 days after the second AZD1222 dose. V and J are TRBV19 and TRBJ2-5; maybe TRBD1 (6 bases). CDR3 nucleotides: TGTGCCAGTAGTACCTCCGGGACACGCCAAGAGACCCAGTACTTC. Translated, it gives CASSTSGTRQETQYF.